This T cell receptor (beta chain) was sequenced for a study of T cell repertoires in cytomegalovirus infection (dated by TCRdb to about 2019). General notes on the study: Donor HLA type was relevant to the analysis, because carriage of CMV infection together with the matching HLA type was indicated by public TCR beta signatures. What the work shows at the level of the full study, not this receptor alone: The ex vivo response was dominated by HLA-C-restricted CMV-specific TCR beta clonotypes, which also provided the single most frequent clonotype in two of eight donors. In both this cohort and an independent roughly 360-donor cohort, the cumulative frequency of public TCR beta family members distinguished carriers of CMV infection plus the relevant HLA type.

Sequencing used an Illumina HiSeq 1500. TCRdb reanalyzed the raw reads on its own, using fastp at Q25 for trimming and MiXCR for clone calling, and kept in-frame beta chains. Duplicate CDR3 protein sequences are folded into a single record with the most common DNA and genes. This sample holds more than 650,000 distinct CDR3 sequences; 35% were observed only once. The ten largest account for about 2.8% of the sample. About this clonotype: It has no known antigen specificity. No much larger clonotype is one base removed from it; base qualities were not supplied.

V and J lose 6 bases and 3 bases, and a span of 14 bases separates them. The CDR3 starts with the cysteine, ends with the phenylalanine, and has 14 residues. The CDR3 DNA has 42 bases and is translated from base 1. Via the germline V gene, CDR1 is MNHNS and CDR2 SASEGT. The chain was built from TRBV6-1 and TRBJ2-5; too little of a D gene remains to name it. The sequenced sample consisted of PBMCs. This TCR was sampled from a human donor in good health (CMV status not recorded). Some clones in this sample may be carry-over from other donors' samples. The nucleotides read TGTGCCAGCAGACTTCAGGATTACGAAGAGACCCAGTACTTC. This codes for CASRLQDYEETQYF.